These 26 T cell receptor beta chains were all obtained from the same sample, sequenced in a study of blood T cell repertoires in COVID-19. Sequencing was performed with immunoSEQ multiplex PCR; in TCRdb, only in-frame clones are kept and a portion is missing. Here the sample spans a few hundred thousand clones, roughly 87% being singletons. The sequenced sample consisted of PBMCs or T cells enriched from blood (not recorded which). The receptors were sampled from a woman aged 45-60 years who had recovered from COVID-19.

The CDR3 region has the DNA TGTGCCAGCTCACCAAGCGGGAGAGACACCGGGGAGCTGTTTTTT. It codes for CASSPSGRDTGELFF. The rearrangement uses TRBV18 and TRBJ2-2, with TRBD2 matching 8 bases. The V gene's germline CDR1 is KGHSH and CDR2 LQKENI. The V segment lost 2 bases and the J segment 3 bases; nucleotides outside the gene matches: 2. This CDR3 contains 15 residues.

The J gene is TRBJ2-7, the V gene TRBV5-4, with TRBD1 matching over 10 bases. The CDR3 has 15 residues. Germline lookup yields CDR1 SGHNT and CDR2 YYREEE (reference sequence). Trimming took 4 bases from V and 5 from J; bases not matched to a gene: 9. CDR3 bases: TGTGCCAGCAGCAAATCCGGGACAGGGGCCCACGAGCAGTACTTC. It specifies CASSKSGTGAHEQYF.

In DNA, the CDR3 is TGCGCCAGCAGCTTAGGAGGAGAGGGAAACACCATATATTTT. It encodes CASSLGGEGNTIYF. The rearrangement links TRBV5-1 to TRBJ1-3; D call uncertain. The CDR3 is 14 residues long. Germline V gene lookup returns CDR1 SGHRS and CDR2 YFSETQ. V was trimmed by 2 bases and J by 4 bases, leaving 10 bases between them.

This chain joins TRBV5-1 and TRBJ2-3; D uncertain. The V gene's germline CDR1 is SGHRS and CDR2 YFSETQ. V was cut by 4 bases and J by 3 bases, with 12 bases left in between. The CDR3 is 14 residues long. In nucleotides, the CDR3 is TGCGCCAGCAGCGACCCAGGAATAACAGATACGCAGTATTTT. Its translation: CASSDPGITDTQYF.

The chain is built from TRBV6-2 or TRBV6-3 and TRBJ2-5; D perhaps matches TRBD2 (6 bases). The germline gives CDR1 MNHEY, CDR2 SVGEGT. The ends were cut back, 2 bases at V and 5 bases at J, with 12 bases in the middle. The CDR3 spans 14 residues. In DNA, the CDR3 is TGTGCCAGCAGTTACGGGGGGAGAGTGGAGACCCAGTACTTC. Translating it yields CASSYGGRVETQYF.

V is TRBV30 and J is TRBJ1-4; a weak D match, TRBD1 (5 bases). Germline assignment: CDR1 GTSNPN and CDR2 SVGIG (reference sequence). The CDR3 has 14 amino acids. Deletions cut 1 base from V and 8 bases from J, with 14 bases between. The CDR3 sequence: CAWSATGVQEKLFF. CDR3 in DNA: TGTGCCTGGAGTGCAACAGGAGTACAGGAAAAACTGTTTTTT. Full variable domain (outside the CDR3, taken from reference TRBV30 and TRBJ1-4): SQTIHQWPATLVQPVGSPLSLECTVEGTSNPNLYWYRQAAGRGLQLLFYSVGIGQISSEVPQNLSASRPQDRQFILSSKKLLLSDSGFYLCAWSATGVQEKLFFGSGTQLSVL.

V usage is TRBV12-3 or TRBV12-4 and J usage is TRBJ1-6, with TRBD1 matching over 7 bases. Trimming cost V 5 bases and J 9 bases; bases outside gene matches: 4. The CDR3 is 13 amino acids. DNA of the CDR3: TGTGCCAGCAGTCGGCAGGGGGTTTCACCCCTCCACTTT. As protein: CASSRQGVSPLHF.

V and J are TRBV18 and TRBJ1-1; unclear D gene. The germline gives CDR1 KGHSH, CDR2 LQKENI. The V end lost 0 bases, the J end lost 8 bases, and 10 bases lay between the germline ends. The CDR3 is 13 amino acids. The CDR3 loop reads CASSPPGSGEAFF. For the CDR3, the DNA is TGTGCCAGCTCACCACCCGGTTCAGGAGAAGCTTTCTTT.

The V gene is TRBV2, the J gene TRBJ1-5, with D unresolved. Trimming left V 4 bases short and J 5 bases short, with 9 bases between. The CDR3 has 13 amino acids. Germline CDR1 and CDR2: SNHLY and FYNNEI. The CDR3 region is CASSGSLDQPQHF. The CDR3 DNA is TGTGCCAGCAGTGGGTCCTTAGATCAGCCCCAGCATTTT.

The chain has TRBV5-1 and TRBJ1-1; D may be TRBD1 (6 bases). Germline lookup yields CDR1 SGHRS and CDR2 YFSETQ. The CDR3 totals 15 residues. Deletions cut 1 base from V and 4 bases from J, with 14 bases between. This CDR3 is CASSLQPGGVTEAFF. The CDR3 DNA reads TGCGCCAGCAGCTTGCAACCTGGGGGCGTCACTGAAGCTTTCTTT.

The chain employs TRBV15 and TRBJ1-5, with a possible D match to TRBD1 (6 bases). V shed 0 bases and J shed 3 bases, with 9 bases lying between them. Germline values: CDR1 LNHNV, CDR2 YYDKDF (reference sequence). The CDR3 consists of 15 residues. The CDR3, as DNA: TGTGCCACCAGCAGAGAACAGGGACACAATCAGCCCCAGCATTTT. Translation gives CATSREQGHNQPQHF.

The CDR3 DNA reads TGTGCCAGCAGTGAGGCAAATAATTCACCCCTCCACTTT. It codes for CASSEANNSPLHF. The rearrangement joins TRBV6-1 to TRBJ1-6; no reliable D call. CDR1 is MNHNS and CDR2 is SASEGT in the germline V gene. With 3 bases removed from V and 5 bases from J, the gap between germline ends came to 5 bases. This CDR3 region has 13 residues.

The V and J genes are TRBV5-1 and TRBJ2-3; weak D call: TRBD2 (5 bases). From germline, CDR1 is SGHRS and CDR2 YFSETQ. Trimming cost V 4 bases and J 0 bases, with 15 bases left between them. This CDR3 contains 16 residues. CDR3 amino acids: CASSPVRRSSTDTQYF. The DNA for the CDR3 is TGCGCCAGCAGCCCTGTACGGAGGTCTAGCACAGATACGCAGTATTTT.

The chain carries TRBV6-5 and TRBJ2-7; D perhaps matches TRBD1 (6 bases). Germline CDR1 MNHEY, CDR2 SVGAGI. V lost 6 bases, J lost 5 bases, and 14 bases lay in between. The CDR3 length is 13 residues. The CDR3 DNA is TGTGCCAGCAGACAGGGAACTTGGGACGAGCAGTACTTC. It encodes CASRQGTWDEQYF.

The chain is built from TRBV30 and TRBJ1-1; D gene unclear. Germline V lookup: CDR1 GTSNPN, CDR2 SVGIG (reference sequence). This CDR3 is 11 amino acids long. The V gene lost 4 bases and the J gene lost 4 bases, with 7 bases spanning the gap. Here the CDR3 DNA reads TGTGCCTGGAACCACGGCACTGAAGCTTTCTTT. Protein sequence: CAWNHGTEAFF. Combining the CDR3 with reference TRBV30 and TRBJ1-1 gives the whole variable domain SQTIHQWPATLVQPVGSPLSLECTVEGTSNPNLYWYRQAAGRGLQLLFYSVGIGQISSEVPQNLSASRPQDRQFILSSKKLLLSDSGFYLCAWNHGTEAFFGQGTRLTVV.

The CDR3 bases are TGTGCCAGCAGCATTGATCCGGGACAGCAATATGGCTACACCTTC. Encoded protein: CASSIDPGQQYGYTF. The chain couples TRBV5-5 to TRBJ1-2; the match to TRBD1 covers 7 bases. Losses at the gene ends were 4 bases for V and 5 bases for J; bases not matched to a gene: 11. The germline gives CDR1 SGHKS, CDR2 YYEKEE (reference sequence). The CDR3 length is 15 residues. The full variable domain, its missing parts supplied by reference TRBV5-5 and TRBJ1-2, is DAGVTQSPTHLIKTRGQQVTLRCSPISGHKSVSWYQQVLGQGPQFIFQYYEKEERGRGNFPDRFSARQFPNYSSELNVNALLLGDSALYLCASSIDPGQQYGYTFGSGTRLTVV.

This rearrangement joins TRBV15 to TRBJ1-6; D gene ambiguous. The CDR3 runs to 12 residues. Germline-derived CDR1 and CDR2 are LNHNV and YYDKDF (reference sequence). Trimming removed 6 bases at V and 5 bases at J, with 5 bases between. CDR3 DNA: TGTGCCACCAGACATGATAATTCACCCCTCCACTTT. It encodes CATRHDNSPLHF.

The rearrangement joins TRBV7-3 to TRBJ2-3; 12 bases fit TRBD2. There are 19 residues in the CDR3. V shed 2 bases and J 0 bases; nucleotides not matched to a gene: 9. CDR1 is SGHTA and CDR2 is FQGTGA in the germline V gene. The CDR3 protein is CASSLYGGLAGSSTDTQYF. For the CDR3, the DNA is TGTGCCAGCAGCTTATACGGCGGACTAGCGGGGTCTAGCACAGATACGCAGTATTTT. Together with reference TRBV7-3 and TRBJ2-3, the CDR3 gives the full variable domain: GAGVSQTPSNKVTEKGKYVELRCDPISGHTALYWYRQSLGQGPEFLIYFQGTGAADDSGLPNDRFFAVRPEGSVSTLKIQRTERGDSAVYLCASSLYGGLAGSSTDTQYFGPGTRLTVL.

V and J are TRBV18 and TRBJ2-7; a weak D match, TRBD1 (7 bases). CDR3 size: 12 residues. In germline, CDR1 is KGHSH, CDR2 LQKENI. The V gene lost 6 bases and the J gene lost 5 bases, with 11 bases spanning the gap. The CDR3 DNA reads as TGTGCCAGCTCGCCCAGGGGGGACGAGCAGTACTTC. As protein: CASSPRGDEQYF. Together with reference TRBV18 and TRBJ2-7, the CDR3 gives the full variable domain: NAGVMQNPRHLVRRRGQEARLRCSPMKGHSHVYWYRQLPEEGLKFMVYLQKENIIDESGMPKERFSAEFPKEGPSILRIQQVVRGDSAAYFCASSPRGDEQYFGPGTRLTVT.

In this sample, this clone turned up a few times. The gene calls are TRBV11-1 and TRBJ1-3; no firm D call. Germline V lookup: CDR1 SGHAT, CDR2 FQDESV (reference sequence). V was pared by 4 bases and J by 0 bases, with 10 bases between. The CDR3 consists of 15 residues. In nucleotides, the CDR3 is TGTGCCAGCAGCTACGGGATCCCCTCTGGAAACACCATATATTTT. Translated: CASSYGIPSGNTIYF.

This clone was recorded at least ten times. The chain has TRBV19 and TRBJ1-2, with TRBD1 identical over 7 bases. CDR3 length: 15 residues. V lost 9 bases, J lost 7 bases, and 17 bases stayed unmatched. From germline, CDR1 is LNHDA and CDR2 SQIVND (reference sequence). In DNA, the CDR3 is TGTGCCAGCCGCGCCCTTCTAGGGGGCGCGAGTGGCTACACCTTC. This codes for CASRALLGGASGYTF. Variable domain in full (rest from reference TRBV19 and TRBJ1-2): DGGITQSPKYLFRKEGQNVTLSCEQNLNHDAMYWYRQDPGQGLRLIYYSQIVNDFQKGDIAEGYSVSREKKESFPLTVTSAQKNPTAFYLCASRALLGGASGYTFGSGTRLTVV.

As regards this clone: A read error may account for a junction end that differs from germline. The V call is TRBV15, the J call TRBJ1-5, with TRBD1 identical over 10 bases. The germline V gene has CDR1 LNHNV and CDR2 YYDKDF (reference sequence). The CDR3 covers 14 residues. The CDR3 loop reads CATSQTGGNQPQHF. As DNA, the CDR3 is TGTGCCACCAGCCAGACAGGGGGCAACCAGCCCCAGCATTTT. The full variable domain, rest sourced from reference TRBV15 and TRBJ1-5, is DAMVIQNPRYQVTQFGKPVTLSCSQTLNHNVMYWYQQKSSQAPKLLFHYYDKDFNNEADTPDNFQSRRPNTSFCFLDIRSPGLGDTAMYLCATSQTGGNQPQHFGDGTRLSIL.

The chain carries TRBV6-1 and TRBJ1-2; 12 bases fit TRBD1. CDR1 is MNHNS, CDR2 SASEGT, per germline. CDR3 length equals 18 residues. Trimming at V came to 4 bases and at J to 1 base, leaving 10 bases not matched to a gene. CDR3 bases: TGTGCCAGCAGTGGACGTGGGACAGGGGGCGTCGATAACTATGGCTACACCTTC. Encoded protein: CASSGRGTGGVDNYGYTF.

J is TRBJ1-1 and V is TRBV29-1, with a weak D call TRBD1 (6 bases). The V and J ends lost 6 bases and 4 bases respectively, with 12 bases between them. Per germline, CDR1 SQVTM and CDR2 ANQGSEA. CDR3 length: 12 amino acids. The CDR3 reads CSVILQGTEAFF. CDR3 DNA sequence: TGCAGCGTCATCCTACAGGGCACTGAAGCTTTCTTT.

V gene TRBV6-4 combines with J gene TRBJ2-2; 10 bases match TRBD2. The V and J ends lost 0 bases and 2 bases, in that order; junction bases with no gene match: 3. CDR1 is MRHNA, CDR2 SNTAGT, per germline. The CDR3 covers 17 residues. CDR3 loop: CASSDSGTSVNTGELFF. The CDR3 DNA sequence: TGTGCCAGCAGTGACTCAGGGACTAGCGTAAACACCGGGGAGCTGTTTTTT.

V usage is TRBV6-1 and J usage is TRBJ2-3; 10 bases line up with TRBD1. Germline CDR1 is MNHNS and CDR2 is SASEGT. V was pared by 4 bases and J by 3 bases, with 7 bases of the junction left unmatched. The CDR3 has 16 amino acids. CDR3 in DNA: TGTGCCAGCAGTGCTATAGGACAGGGGGGGACAGATACGCAGTATTTT. Amino acids: CASSAIGQGGTDTQYF.